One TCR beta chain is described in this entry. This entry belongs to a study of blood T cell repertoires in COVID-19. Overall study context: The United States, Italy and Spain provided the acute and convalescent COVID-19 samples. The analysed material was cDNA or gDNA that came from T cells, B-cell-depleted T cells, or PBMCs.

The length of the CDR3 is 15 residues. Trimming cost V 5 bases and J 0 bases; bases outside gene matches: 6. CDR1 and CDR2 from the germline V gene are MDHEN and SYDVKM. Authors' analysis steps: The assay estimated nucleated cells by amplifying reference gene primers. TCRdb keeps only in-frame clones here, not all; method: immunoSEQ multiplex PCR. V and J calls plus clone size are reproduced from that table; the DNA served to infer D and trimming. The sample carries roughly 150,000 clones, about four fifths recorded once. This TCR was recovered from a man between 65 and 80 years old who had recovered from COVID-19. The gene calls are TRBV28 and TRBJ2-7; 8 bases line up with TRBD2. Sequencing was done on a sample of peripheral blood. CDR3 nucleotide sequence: TGTGCCAGCAGTCCGGGGGGGGCCCTCTCCTACGAGCAGTACTTC. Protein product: CASSPGGALSYEQYF.